This T cell receptor (beta chain) emerged from a study of cytomegalovirus exposure and HLA in healthy donors. General study results and limits: Association of a missense DCLRE1C variant with TCR beta V- and J-gene trimming was reported in a later analysis.

Concerning this clone itself: No antigen is known for it.

V lost 4 bases and J lost 8; bases outside the gene matches: 10. The germline gives CDR1 SGHRS, CDR2 YFSETQ. The length of the CDR3 is 15 residues. PCR amplification relied on 60 Vbeta primers (plus 13 Jbeta primers). The data were produced by immunoSEQ multiplex PCR, yet TCRdb's version contains in-frame clones alone and is incomplete. This sample carries approximately 200,000 clones, about four fifths of them seen once, and the ten largest clones take approximately 5%. The source of this sequence is a man aged 30 to 45 in good health and CMV-seropositive. Sequenced material: PBMCs. The gene calls are TRBV5-1 and TRBJ2-1; 9 bases agree with TRBD2. This CDR3 reads CASSHLSGSGDEQFF. In nucleotides, the CDR3 is TGCGCCAGCAGCCACCTTAGCGGGAGCGGCGATGAGCAGTTCTTC.